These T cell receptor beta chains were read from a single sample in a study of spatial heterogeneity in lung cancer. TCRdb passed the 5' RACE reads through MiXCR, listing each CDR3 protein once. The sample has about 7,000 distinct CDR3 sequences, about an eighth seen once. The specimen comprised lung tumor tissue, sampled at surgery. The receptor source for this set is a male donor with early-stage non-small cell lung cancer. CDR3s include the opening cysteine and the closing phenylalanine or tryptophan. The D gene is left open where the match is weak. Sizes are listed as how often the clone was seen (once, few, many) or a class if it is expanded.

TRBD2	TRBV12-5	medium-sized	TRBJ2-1	TGTGCTAGTGGTTTGGGACTAGCGGGGGCTGAGCAGTTCTTC	CASGLGLAGAEQFF
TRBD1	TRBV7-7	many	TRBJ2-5	TGTGCTAGCAGCTTGGCGTACGGGACAGAAAAAGAGACCCAGTACTTC	CASSLAYGTEKETQYF
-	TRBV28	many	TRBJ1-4	TGTGCCAGCAGTTTTGCAGGTGGCCCTAATGAAAAACTGTTTTTT	CASSFAGGPNEKLFF
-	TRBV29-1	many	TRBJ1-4	TGCAGCGTCTCGCAGGGTGGTGAAAAACTGTTTTTT	CSVSQGGEKLFF
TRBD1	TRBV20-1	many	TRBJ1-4	TGCAGTGCTAGAGATTGGGGGACAGAGTGGGATGAAAAACTGTTTTTT	CSARDWGTEWDEKLFF
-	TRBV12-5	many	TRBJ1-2	TGTGCTAGTGGTTTGTCTGGGGTTGGGGCCGGGGGCTACACCTTC	CASGLSGVGAGGYTF
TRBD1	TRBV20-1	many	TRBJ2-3	TGCAGTGCTAGAGCCCTGGGACAGGGTGGTCGGGATACGCAGTATTTT	CSARALGQGGRDTQYF
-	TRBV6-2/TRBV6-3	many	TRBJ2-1	TGTGCCAGCAACAGGCCTAGCGTGGCCAATGAGCAGTTCTTC	CASNRPSVANEQFF
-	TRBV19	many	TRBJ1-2	TGTGCCAGTACACACAGTAGAACTTATGGCTACACCTTC	CASTHSRTYGYTF
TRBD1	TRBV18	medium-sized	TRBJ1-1	TGTGCCAGCTCACCGCAGACAGGGAGGAGCACTGAAGCTTTCTTT	CASSPQTGRSTEAFF
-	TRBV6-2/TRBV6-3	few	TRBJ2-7	TGTGCCAGCAGTTACGGACAGTCCTACGAGCAGTACTTC	CASSYGQSYEQYF
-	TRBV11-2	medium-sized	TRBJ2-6	TGTGCCAGCAGCTTAACCCCGGGGGCGCTTGCTGGGGCCAACGTCCTGACTTTC	CASSLTPGALAGANVLTF
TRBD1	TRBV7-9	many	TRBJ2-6	TGTGCCAGCAGCTCGACAGGGGGACACTCTGGGGCCAACGTCCTGACTTTC	CASSSTGGHSGANVLTF
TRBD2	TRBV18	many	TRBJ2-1	TGTGCCAGCTCACCACAGACTAGCGGGAGGGCCAGGAACAATGAGCAGTTCTTC	CASSPQTSGRARNNEQFF
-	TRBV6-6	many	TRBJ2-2	TGTGCCAGCAGAGGCGGGACGGCCACCGGGGAGCTGTTTTTT	CASRGGTATGELFF
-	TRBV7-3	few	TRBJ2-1	TGTGCCAGCAGCTTGTACGAGGGTTACAATGAGCAGTTCTTC	CASSLYEGYNEQFF
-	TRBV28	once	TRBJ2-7	TGTGCCAGCAGGTCTCCTTTCTACGAGCAGTACTTC	CASRSPFYEQYF
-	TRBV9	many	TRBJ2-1	TGTGCCAGCAGCGTAGACGGTGGGAGAATCAATGAGCAGTTCTTC	CASSVDGGRINEQFF
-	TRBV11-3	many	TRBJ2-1	TGTGCCAGCAGCTTAGATCTGGACAATGAGCAGTTCTTC	CASSLDLDNEQFF
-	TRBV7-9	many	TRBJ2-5	TGTGCCAGCAGCTTAAGTGGGGTGGAGACCCAGTACTTC	CASSLSGVETQYF
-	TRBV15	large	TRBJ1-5	TGTGCCACCAGCAGGGGCTTCGGACAAAATAGCAATCAGCCCCAGCATTTT	CATSRGFGQNSNQPQHF
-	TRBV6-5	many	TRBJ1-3	TGTGCCAGCAGTTCATTTAGCTCTGGAAACACCATATATTTT	CASSSFSSGNTIYF